This paragraph reports one T cell receptor beta chain. This sample was taken from a study of identical twins. TCRdb redid the calling of the 5' RACE reads with MiXCR, one entry per CDR3 protein. The sample lists hundreds of thousands of distinct CDR3 sequences, about 24% seen once, with about 2.7% in the top ten. CDR3 length: 15 residues. J was trimmed by 2 bases and V by 6 bases; bases with no gene match: 6. Separately, the same data were catalogued under a study of T cells expressing NK-cell markers.

The material sequenced was CD4+ T cells sorted from blood. The source of this sequence is a woman aged 18-29 years in good health. V gene TRBV12-3 or TRBV12-4 combines with J gene TRBJ2-1, with 8 nucleotides matching TRBD1. The CDR3 protein is CASRGTGGPYNEQFF. The CDR3 bases are TGTGCCAGCAGGGGCACAGGGGGTCCCTACAATGAGCAGTTCTTC.